This passage covers 18 T cell receptor beta chains from one sample sequenced in a study of control samples from healthy donors and cancer patients. Method: immunoSEQ multiplex PCR; TCRdb's copy keeps in-frame clones and lacks some. The data hold some 64,000 clones, with around 87% observed a single time. What was sequenced was PBMCs. These receptors came from a woman between 50 and 59 years old with head and neck cancer.

The chain has TRBV6-6 and TRBJ1-2; 7 bases are a match to TRBD1. Germline CDR1 reads MNHNY; CDR2 reads SVGAGI (reference sequence). Trimming cost V 4 bases and J 0 bases; bases outside gene matches: 5. There are 15 residues in the CDR3. CDR3 in DNA: TGTGCCAGCAGTTTGAGCGGGACAGCTAACTATGGCTACACCTTC. It is translated as CASSLSGTANYGYTF.

This rearrangement joins TRBV19 to TRBJ2-5, with 7 bases matching TRBD1. The CDR3 is made up of 17 amino acids. CDR1 and CDR2 (germline): LNHDA, SQIVND (reference sequence). The junction had 11 bases not matched to a gene; V was cut back by 4 bases and J by 0 bases. CDR3 region: CASSKFMTGNNQETQYF. The CDR3 region has the DNA TGTGCCAGTAGTAAATTTATGACAGGGAACAACCAAGAGACCCAGTACTTC.

The chain is built from TRBV7-2 and TRBJ1-1; D may be TRBD1 (5 bases). CDR3 size: 15 residues. V was pared by 7 bases and J by 3 bases, with 18 bases between. Germline-derived CDR1 and CDR2 are SGHTA and FQGNSA. CDR3 sequence: CASNKDQGRDTEAFF. The CDR3 DNA is TGTGCCAGCAACAAAGACCAGGGCAGGGACACTGAAGCTTTCTTT.

The chain couples TRBV29-1 to TRBJ1-1; the D gene is possibly TRBD1 (5 bases). The CDR3 covers 13 residues. CDR1 and CDR2 from the germline V gene are SQVTM and ANQGSEA. The germline V and J ends were trimmed by 3 bases and 4 bases, with 12 bases remaining between them. In nucleotides, the CDR3 is TGCAGCGTTGACGGGGGGGTCGTCACTGAAGCTTTCTTT. Its translation: CSVDGGVVTEAFF.

The chain is built from TRBV4-3 and TRBJ2-1, with TRBD2 identical over 8 bases. V gave up 4 bases and J gave up 7 bases; unmatched junction bases: 6. The CDR3 contains 14 residues. The germline V gene encodes CDR1 LGHNA and CDR2 YSLEER. The CDR3 coding sequence is TGCGCCAGCAGCCCGGTAGCGGGGTGGAATGAGCAGTTCTTC. Amino acids: CASSPVAGWNEQFF.

The chain joins TRBV28 to TRBJ1-3; D unresolved. The ends were cut back, 7 bases at V and 2 bases at J, with 12 bases in the middle. The CDR3 length is 14 residues. Per germline, CDR1 MDHEN and CDR2 SYDVKM. CDR3 sequence: CASTVGNPGNTIYF. The CDR3 nucleotides are TGTGCCAGCACCGTGGGGAACCCTGGAAACACCATATATTTT.

V gene TRBV24-1 combines with J gene TRBJ2-3; TRBD1 matches 9 bases. The CDR3 has 16 residues. The ends lost 2 bases at V and 4 bases at J; junction bases unmatched: 6. Germline assignment: CDR1 KGHDR and CDR2 SFDVKD. CDR3 sequence: CATSDSVTGGSDTQYF. For the CDR3, the DNA is TGTGCCACCAGTGATTCAGTGACAGGGGGGTCAGATACGCAGTATTTT.

J is TRBJ2-5 and V is TRBV21-1; TRBD2 is the table's D call, not checked against the DNA. TRBV21-1 is tagged as a pseudogene. The CDR3 runs to 16 residues. For the CDR3, the DNA is TGTGCCAGCAGCAGGAAGGCTAGCCAACCTCAAGAGACCCAGTACTTC. Translation gives CASSRKASQPQETQYF.

This chain uses TRBV6-1 with TRBJ1-2; D is uncertain. Per germline, CDR1 MNHNS and CDR2 SASEGT. The V end lost 4 bases, the J end lost 1 base, and 16 bases lay between the germline ends. This CDR3 comprises 16 residues. CDR3 residues: CASSAPIGLLNYGYTF. CDR3 nucleotide sequence: TGTGCCAGCAGTGCCCCTATAGGACTGCTTAACTATGGCTACACCTTC.

This clone was picked up one time. The rearrangement joins TRBV11-1 to TRBJ2-1, with a tentative D call TRBD1 (5 bases). V was shortened by 5 bases and J by 4 bases, with 12 bases between the two germline ends. The CDR3 is made up of 14 amino acids. CDR1 is SGHAT and CDR2 is FQDESV in the germline V gene (reference sequence). The CDR3, as DNA: TGTGCCAGCAGCATGACAGTATTATACAATGAGCAGTTCTTC. It codes for CASSMTVLYNEQFF.

This clone was seen only once. V and J are TRBV9 and TRBJ2-1, with 9 bases identical to TRBD2. The trim removed 4 bases at V and 5 bases at J, leaving 10 bases unmatched. This CDR3 spans 16 amino acids. Germline CDR1 reads SGDLS; CDR2 reads YYNGEE. CDR3 protein: CASSPRGGAINNEQFF. DNA for the CDR3: TGTGCCAGCAGCCCACGCGGGGGGGCCATCAACAATGAGCAGTTCTTC.

This clone occurred a few times. Distinct nucleotide sequences in the sample also encode this CDR3. This sequence joins TRBV5-1 and TRBJ2-2, with 9 bases lining up with TRBD1. The CDR3 is 15 residues long. With 4 bases clipped from V and 3 bases from J, the junction kept 4 bases outside the gene matches. Germline assignment: CDR1 SGHRS and CDR2 YFSETQ. CDR3 coding DNA: TGCGCCAGCAGCATACAGGGGGCGCACACCGGGGAGCTGTTTTTT. Its protein is CASSIQGAHTGELFF. The complete variable domain, with remaining parts taken from reference TRBV5-1 and TRBJ2-2, reads KAGVTQTPRYLIKTRGQQVTLSCSPISGHRSVSWYQQTPGQGLQFLFEYFSETQRNKGNFPGRFSGRQFSNSRSEMNVSTLELGDSALYLCASSIQGAHTGELFFGEGSRLTVL.

The J gene is TRBJ1-2, the V gene TRBV7-6; TRBD1 agrees at 12 bases. Germline V gene sequence: CDR1 SGHVS, CDR2 FNYEAQ. Trimming took 5 bases from V and 4 from J; bases not matched to a gene: 5. This CDR3 region has 15 residues. As DNA, the CDR3 is TGTGCCAGCAGCATAGGGACAGGGGGCTCCTATGGCTACACCTTC. It codes for CASSIGTGGSYGYTF.

This rearrangement joins TRBV19 to TRBJ2-7, with D possibly matching TRBD1 (6 bases). V lost 5 bases and J lost 2, with 13 bases in between. The CDR3 has 14 residues. CDR1 is LNHDA and CDR2 is SQIVND in the germline V gene (reference sequence). The CDR3 bases are TGTGCCAGTAGTTACGGGCAGGGGCCCTACGAGCAGTACTTC. Residues: CASSYGQGPYEQYF.

The chain employs TRBV11-2 and TRBJ2-2; tentatively, D is TRBD2 (6 bases). V was cut by 2 bases and J by 6 bases, with 10 bases left in between. Germline CDR1 reads SGHAT; CDR2 reads FQNNGV. There are 14 residues in the CDR3. The CDR3 region has the DNA TGTGCCAGCAGCTTAATGGCGGGGTCCGGGGAGCTGTTTTTT. Translated, it gives CASSLMAGSGELFF.

The chain recombines TRBV7-3 with TRBJ1-1, with D unresolved. Trimming took off 5 bases at V and 1 base at J, with 11 bases between the two ends. CDR1 SGHTA and CDR2 FQGTGA come from the germline V gene. The CDR3 contains 14 residues. In DNA, the CDR3 is TGTGCCAGCAGCCCCGATACTCGGAACACTGAAGCTTTCTTT. It yields the protein CASSPDTRNTEAFF. The variable domain in full, with the rest retrieved from reference TRBV7-3 and TRBJ1-1, is GAGVSQTPSNKVTEKGKYVELRCDPISGHTALYWYRQSLGQGPEFLIYFQGTGAADDSGLPNDRFFAVRPEGSVSTLKIQRTERGDSAVYLCASSPDTRNTEAFFGQGTRLTVV.

The chain carries TRBV5-4 and TRBJ2-2; a possible D gene is TRBD2 (6 bases). Trimming cost V 4 bases and J 4 bases, with 20 bases left between them. The CDR3 is 17 residues long. Germline CDR1 and CDR2: SGHNT and YYREEE (reference sequence). CDR3 sequence (DNA): TGTGCCAGCAGCCCCCCCACCCGGGACTTCATCACCGGGGAGCTGTTTTTT. This encodes CASSPPTRDFITGELFF.

The V gene is TRBV5-1, the J gene TRBJ1-1; D remains ambiguous. V shed 6 bases and J shed 1 base, with 16 bases lying between them. This CDR3 spans 15 amino acids. Germline-derived CDR1 and CDR2 are SGHRS and YFSETQ. DNA for the CDR3: TGCGCCAGCAAGGACGCCTCAACATCGAACACTGAAGCTTTCTTT. It specifies CASKDASTSNTEAFF.